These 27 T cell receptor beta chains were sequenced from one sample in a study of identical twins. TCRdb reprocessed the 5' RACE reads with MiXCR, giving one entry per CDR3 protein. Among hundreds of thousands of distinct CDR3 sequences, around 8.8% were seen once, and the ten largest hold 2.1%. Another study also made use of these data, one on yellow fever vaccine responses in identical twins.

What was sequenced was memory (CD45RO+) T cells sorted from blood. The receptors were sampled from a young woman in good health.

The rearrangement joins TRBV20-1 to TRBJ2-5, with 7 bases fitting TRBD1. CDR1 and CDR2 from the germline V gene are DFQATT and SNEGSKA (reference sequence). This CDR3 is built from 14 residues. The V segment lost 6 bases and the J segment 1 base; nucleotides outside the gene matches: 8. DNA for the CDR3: TGCAGTGCAATCCCTAGGGGGCCCCAAGAGACCCAGTACTTC. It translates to CSAIPRGPQETQYF.

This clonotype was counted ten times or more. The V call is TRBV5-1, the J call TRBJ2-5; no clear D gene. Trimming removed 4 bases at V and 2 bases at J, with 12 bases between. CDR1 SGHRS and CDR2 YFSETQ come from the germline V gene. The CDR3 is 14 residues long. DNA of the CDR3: TGCGCCAGCAGCCCCAATGACATGCAAGAGACCCAGTACTTC. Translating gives CASSPNDMQETQYF.

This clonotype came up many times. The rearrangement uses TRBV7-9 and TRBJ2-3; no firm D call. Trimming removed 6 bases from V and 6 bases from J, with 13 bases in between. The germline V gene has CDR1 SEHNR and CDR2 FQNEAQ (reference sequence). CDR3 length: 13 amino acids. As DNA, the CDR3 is TGTGCCAGCAGACATCTAGGGCCCGATACGCAGTATTTT. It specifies CASRHLGPDTQYF.

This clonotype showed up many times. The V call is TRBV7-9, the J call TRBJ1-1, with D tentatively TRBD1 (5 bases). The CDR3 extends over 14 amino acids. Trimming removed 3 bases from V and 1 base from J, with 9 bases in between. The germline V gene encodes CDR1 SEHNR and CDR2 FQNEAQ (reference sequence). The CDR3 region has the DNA TGTGCCAGCAGCTTTTTGGGGGAGAACACTGAAGCTTTCTTT. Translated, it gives CASSFLGENTEAFF.

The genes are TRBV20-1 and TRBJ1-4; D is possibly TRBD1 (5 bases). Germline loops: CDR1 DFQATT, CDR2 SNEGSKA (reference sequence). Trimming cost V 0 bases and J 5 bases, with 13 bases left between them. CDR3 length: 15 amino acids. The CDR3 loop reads CSARDGGRENEKLFF. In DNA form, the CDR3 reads TGCAGTGCTAGAGATGGTGGCAGGGAAAATGAAAAACTGTTTTTT.

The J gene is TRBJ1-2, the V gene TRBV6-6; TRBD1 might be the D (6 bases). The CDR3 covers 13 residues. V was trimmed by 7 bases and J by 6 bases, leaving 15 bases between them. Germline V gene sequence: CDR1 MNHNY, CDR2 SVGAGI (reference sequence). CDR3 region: CASTHDRFDGYTF. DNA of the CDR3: TGTGCCAGCACCCACGACAGGTTTGATGGCTACACCTTC.

This CDR3 reads CASSEASNSYNSPLHF. For the CDR3, the DNA is TGTGCCAGCAGTGAAGCGTCCAACTCCTATAATTCACCCCTCCACTTT. V usage is TRBV6-1 and J usage is TRBJ1-6; unclear D gene. Germline assignment: CDR1 MNHNS and CDR2 SASEGT. Between the trimmed V and J ends, which lost 0 bases and 0 bases, there was a span of 6 bases. The length of the CDR3 is 16 residues.

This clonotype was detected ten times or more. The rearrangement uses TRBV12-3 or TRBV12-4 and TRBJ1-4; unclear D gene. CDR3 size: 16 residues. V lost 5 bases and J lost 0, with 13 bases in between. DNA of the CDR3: TGTGCCAGCAGTCCTGAGGCGGACGCAACTAATGAAAAACTGTTTTTT. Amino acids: CASSPEADATNEKLFF.

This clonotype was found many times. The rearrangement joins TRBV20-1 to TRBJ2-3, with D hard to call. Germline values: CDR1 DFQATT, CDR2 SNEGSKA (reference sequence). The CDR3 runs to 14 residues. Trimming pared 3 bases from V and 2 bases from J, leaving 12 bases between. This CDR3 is CSASPLSNTDTQYF. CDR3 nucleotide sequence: TGCAGTGCTAGTCCCCTATCTAACACAGATACGCAGTATTTT.

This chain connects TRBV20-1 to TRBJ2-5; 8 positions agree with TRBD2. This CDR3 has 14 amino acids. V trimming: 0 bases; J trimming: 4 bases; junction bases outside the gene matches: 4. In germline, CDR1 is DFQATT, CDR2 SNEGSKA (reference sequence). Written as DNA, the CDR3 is TGCAGTGCTAGAGACCCGACTAGCGTAGAGACCCAGTACTTC. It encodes CSARDPTSVETQYF.

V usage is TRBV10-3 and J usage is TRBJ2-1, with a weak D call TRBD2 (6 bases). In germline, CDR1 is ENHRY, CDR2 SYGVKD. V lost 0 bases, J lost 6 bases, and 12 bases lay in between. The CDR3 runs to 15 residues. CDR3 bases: TGTGCCATCAGTGAGTCGTCGGGGGATGTCAATGAGCAGTTCTTC. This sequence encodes CAISESSGDVNEQFF.

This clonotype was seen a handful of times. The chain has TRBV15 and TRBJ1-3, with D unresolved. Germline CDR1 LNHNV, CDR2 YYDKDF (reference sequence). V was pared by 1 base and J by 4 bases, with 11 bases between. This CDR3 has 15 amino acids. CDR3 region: CATSRGAGKGNTIYF. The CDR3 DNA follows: TGTGCCACCAGCAGAGGAGCGGGGAAGGGAAACACCATATATTTT.

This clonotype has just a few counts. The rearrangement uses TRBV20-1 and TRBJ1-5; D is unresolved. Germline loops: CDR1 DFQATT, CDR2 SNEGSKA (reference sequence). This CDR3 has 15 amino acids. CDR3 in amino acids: CSLRRDLTSNQPQHF. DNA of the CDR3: TGCAGCCTCCGTCGAGACCTCACTAGCAATCAGCCCCAGCATTTT.

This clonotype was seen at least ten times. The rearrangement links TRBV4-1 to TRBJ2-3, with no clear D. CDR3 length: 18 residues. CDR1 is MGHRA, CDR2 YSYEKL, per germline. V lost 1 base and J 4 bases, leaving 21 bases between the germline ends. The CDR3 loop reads CASSQGPDRNLAADTQYF. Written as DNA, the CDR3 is TGCGCCAGCAGCCAAGGACCCGATCGCAATTTGGCCGCAGATACGCAGTATTTT.

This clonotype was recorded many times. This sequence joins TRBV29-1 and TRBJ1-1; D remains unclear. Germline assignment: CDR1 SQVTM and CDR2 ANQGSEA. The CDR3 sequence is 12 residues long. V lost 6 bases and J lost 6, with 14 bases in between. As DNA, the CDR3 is TGCAGCGTGGGCTTGGTTGGTGCTGAAGCTTTCTTT. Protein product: CSVGLVGAEAFF.

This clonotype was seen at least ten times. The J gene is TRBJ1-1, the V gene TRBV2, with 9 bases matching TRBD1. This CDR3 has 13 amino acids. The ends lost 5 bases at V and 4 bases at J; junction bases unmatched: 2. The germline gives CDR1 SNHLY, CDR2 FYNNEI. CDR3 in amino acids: CASSWGQGTEAFF. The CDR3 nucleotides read TGTGCCAGCAGTTGGGGACAGGGCACTGAAGCTTTCTTT.

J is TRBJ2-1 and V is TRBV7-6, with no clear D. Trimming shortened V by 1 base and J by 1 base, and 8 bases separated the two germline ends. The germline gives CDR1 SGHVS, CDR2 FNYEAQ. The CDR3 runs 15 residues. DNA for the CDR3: TGTGCCAGCAGCTTAGGGTCGCCTTCCTACAATGAGCAGTTCTTC. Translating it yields CASSLGSPSYNEQFF.

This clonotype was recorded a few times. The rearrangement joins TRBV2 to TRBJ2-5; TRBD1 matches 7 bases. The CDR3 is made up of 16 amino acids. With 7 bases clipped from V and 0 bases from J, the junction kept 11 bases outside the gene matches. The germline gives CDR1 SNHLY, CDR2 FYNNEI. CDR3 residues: CASKERTGSYQETQYF. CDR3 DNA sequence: TGTGCCAGCAAAGAGAGGACAGGTAGCTACCAAGAGACCCAGTACTTC.

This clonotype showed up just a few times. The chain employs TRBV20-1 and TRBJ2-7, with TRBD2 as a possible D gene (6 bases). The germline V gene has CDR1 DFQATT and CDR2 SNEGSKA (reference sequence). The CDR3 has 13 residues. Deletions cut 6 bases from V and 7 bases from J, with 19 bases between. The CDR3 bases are TGCAGTGCGGTACCAGGTGGTGGGAGGGAGCAGTACGTC. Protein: CSAVPGGGREQYV.

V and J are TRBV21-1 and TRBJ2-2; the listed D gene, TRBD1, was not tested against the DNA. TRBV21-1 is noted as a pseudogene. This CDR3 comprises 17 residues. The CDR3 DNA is TGTGCCAGCAGCAAAGGGGGACAGGGGGCCGGCACCGGGGAGCTGTTTTTT. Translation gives CASSKGGQGAGTGELFF.

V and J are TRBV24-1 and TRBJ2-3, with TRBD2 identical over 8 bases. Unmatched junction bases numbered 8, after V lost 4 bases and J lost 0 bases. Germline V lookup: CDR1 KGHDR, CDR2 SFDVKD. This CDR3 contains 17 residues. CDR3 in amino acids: CATSDRTSLRSTDTQYF. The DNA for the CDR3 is TGTGCCACCAGTGACAGGACTAGCCTCCGTAGCACAGATACGCAGTATTTT.

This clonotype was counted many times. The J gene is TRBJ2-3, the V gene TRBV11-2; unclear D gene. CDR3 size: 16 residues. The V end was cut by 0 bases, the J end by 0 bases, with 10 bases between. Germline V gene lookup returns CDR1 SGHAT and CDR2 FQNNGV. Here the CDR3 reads CASSLDSDKSTDTQYF. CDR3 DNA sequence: TGTGCCAGCAGCTTAGATTCCGACAAAAGCACAGATACGCAGTATTTT.

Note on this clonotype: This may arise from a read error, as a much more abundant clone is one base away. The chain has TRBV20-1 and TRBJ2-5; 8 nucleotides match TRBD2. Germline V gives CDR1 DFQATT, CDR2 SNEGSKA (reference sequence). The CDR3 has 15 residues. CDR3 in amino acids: CCAVSPGGPGETQYF. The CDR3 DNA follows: TGCTGTGCCGTCAGCCCGGGGGGGCCTGGAGAGACCCAGTACTTC.

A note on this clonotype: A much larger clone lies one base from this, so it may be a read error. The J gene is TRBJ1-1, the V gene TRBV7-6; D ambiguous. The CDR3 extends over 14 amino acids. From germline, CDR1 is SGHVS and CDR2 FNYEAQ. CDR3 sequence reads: CANSFQRTNTEAFF. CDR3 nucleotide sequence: TGTGCCAACAGCTTCCAACGTACCAACACTGAAGCTTTCTTT.

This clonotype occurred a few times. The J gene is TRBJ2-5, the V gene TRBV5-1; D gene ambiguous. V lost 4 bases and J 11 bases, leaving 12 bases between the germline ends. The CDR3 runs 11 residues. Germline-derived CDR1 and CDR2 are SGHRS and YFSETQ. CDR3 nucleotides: TGCGCCAGCAGCGATAGTGTTGGGCAGTACTTC. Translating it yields CASSDSVGQYF.

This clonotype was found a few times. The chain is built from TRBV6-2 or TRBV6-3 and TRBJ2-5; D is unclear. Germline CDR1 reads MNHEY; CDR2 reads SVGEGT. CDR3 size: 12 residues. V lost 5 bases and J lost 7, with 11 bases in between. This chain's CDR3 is CASSTEERTQYF. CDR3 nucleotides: TGTGCCAGCAGTACTGAGGAGAGGACCCAGTACTTC.

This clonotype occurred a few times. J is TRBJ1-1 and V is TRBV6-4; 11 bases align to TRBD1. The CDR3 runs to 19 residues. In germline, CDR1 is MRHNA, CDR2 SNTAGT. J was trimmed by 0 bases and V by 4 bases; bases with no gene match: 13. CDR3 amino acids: CASSAPTWTGGRLNTEAFF. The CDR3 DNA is TGTGCCAGCAGTGCCCCGACATGGACAGGGGGCCGATTGAACACTGAAGCTTTCTTT.